This TCR beta chain was found in a study of T cell responses to AZD1222 COVID-19 vaccine. Broader study findings: Across spike, vaccine-associated CD4 TCRs were found, dominant at 160-218 and 743-854. Repertoires were obtained solely post-peak T cell response. Just a handful of people given AZD1222 tested seropositive at baseline. Per reports, nearly half of all spike-specific TCRs target regions that are unmutated in variants.

The assay was immunoSEQ multiplex PCR, and TCRdb's table has in-frame clones only and misses some. The data contain about 150,000 clones, roughly 90% of them singletons. In the case of this clone: Its target is not known.

V was pared by 5 bases and J by 4 bases, with 15 bases between. Germline CDR1 SGHVS, CDR2 FNYEAQ. The length of the CDR3 is 15 residues. The chain combines TRBV7-6 with TRBJ1-5; D might be TRBD1 (5 bases). Source: peripheral blood, taken 28 days after the second AZD1222 dose. The receptor's source is an adult who received the AZD1222 COVID-19 vaccine. CDR3 sequence: CASSAAVGVNQPQHF. CDR3 DNA: TGTGCCAGCAGCGCAGCGGTAGGGGTGAATCAGCCCCAGCATTTT.